This entry features one TCR beta chain sequence. The target antigen is unknown. Other DNA variants within this sample encode the same CDR3. TCRdb keeps only in-frame clones here, not all; method: immunoSEQ multiplex PCR. The table lists fewer than 1.4 million clones, around three quarters of them singletons. From germline, CDR1 is GTSNPN and CDR2 SVGIG (reference sequence). V was pared by 1 base and J by 0 bases, with 4 bases between. The CDR3 consists of 13 residues. The source of the sample is a study of shared clonotypes between healthy human individuals. Regarding the study as a whole: A few donors held approximately 5% of naive CD4 clonotypes in common. The study's rarefaction showed incomplete sorted-subset sequencing despite large depth. Some clonotypes were shared by all four sorted-subset donors, while others were not shared. The non-shared ones had lower generation probabilities than the shared ones. Larger richness was generally estimated for naive than memory subsets.

Source material: memory CD4+ T cells from PBMCs. As to subset: CD45RA-negative fraction. V and J are TRBV30 and TRBJ1-5; D gene ambiguous. This clonotype originated in a man younger than 35 in good health. Some clones in this sample may be carry-over from other donors' samples. CDR3 region: CAWSGNSNQPQHF. The CDR3 coding sequence is TGTGCCTGGAGTGGAAATAGCAATCAGCCCCAGCATTTT. The whole variable domain, filled in from reference TRBV30 and TRBJ1-5, reads SQTIHQWPATLVQPVGSPLSLECTVEGTSNPNLYWYRQAAGRGLQLLFYSVGIGQISSEVPQNLSASRPQDRQFILSSKKLLLSDSGFYLCAWSGNSNQPQHFGDGTRLSIL.